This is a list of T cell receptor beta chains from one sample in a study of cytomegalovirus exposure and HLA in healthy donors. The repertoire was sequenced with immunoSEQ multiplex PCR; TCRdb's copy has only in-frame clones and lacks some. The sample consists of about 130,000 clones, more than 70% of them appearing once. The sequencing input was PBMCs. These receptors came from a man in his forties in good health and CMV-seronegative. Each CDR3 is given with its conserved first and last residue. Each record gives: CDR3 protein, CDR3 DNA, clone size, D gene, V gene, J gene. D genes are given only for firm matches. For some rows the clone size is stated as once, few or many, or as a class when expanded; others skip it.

cdr3_aa: CASSPPGGDHNELFF; cdr3_nt: TGTGCCAGCAGTCCCCCCGGGGGGGACCACAATGAGCTGTTTTTT; clone_size: .; d_call: .; v_call: TRBV28; j_call: TRBJ1-4
cdr3_aa: CASSPTPGVAGSEKLFF; cdr3_nt: TGTGCCAGCAGCCCTACTCCAGGGGTTGCAGGGAGTGAAAAACTGTTTTTT; clone_size: .; d_call: .; v_call: TRBV14; j_call: TRBJ1-4
cdr3_aa: CASASSRDEQFF; cdr3_nt: TGTGCCAGCGCTTCCAGCAGGGATGAGCAGTTCTTC; clone_size: .; d_call: .; v_call: TRBV28; j_call: TRBJ2-1
cdr3_aa: CASSQSSGGAAEAFF; cdr3_nt: TGCGCCAGCAGCCAGAGCTCGGGGGGTGCCGCTGAAGCTTTCTTT; clone_size: .; d_call: .; v_call: TRBV4-1; j_call: TRBJ1-1
cdr3_aa: CASSLPGLGTEAFF; cdr3_nt: TGTGCCAGCAGCTTACCAGGGTTAGGCACTGAAGCTTTCTTT; clone_size: once; d_call: .; v_call: TRBV7-7; j_call: TRBJ1-1
cdr3_aa: CASRLVRGGYEQYF; cdr3_nt: TGTGCCAGCAGGCTCGTAAGGGGAGGATACGAGCAGTACTTC; clone_size: .; d_call: .; v_call: TRBV6-1; j_call: TRBJ2-7
cdr3_aa: CASRRTGYGYTF; cdr3_nt: TGTGCCAGCAGACGGACAGGGTATGGCTACACCTTC; clone_size: .; d_call: TRBD1; v_call: TRBV2; j_call: TRBJ1-2
cdr3_aa: CASRLTGGGQADYNEQFF; cdr3_nt: TGTGCAAGTCGCTTAACGGGCGGGGGACAGGCAGACTACAATGAGCAGTTCTTC; clone_size: once; d_call: .; v_call: TRBV12-2; j_call: TRBJ2-1
cdr3_aa: CASSYGQRYNTEAFF; cdr3_nt: TGTGCCAGCAGTTACGGACAGCGGTATAACACTGAAGCTTTCTTT; clone_size: .; d_call: .; v_call: TRBV6-5; j_call: TRBJ1-1
cdr3_aa: CASSLETGRLNTEAFF; cdr3_nt: TGTGCCAGCAGCTTGGAAACAGGGCGATTGAACACTGAAGCTTTCTTT; clone_size: .; d_call: .; v_call: TRBV5-4; j_call: TRBJ1-1
cdr3_aa: CASSLMPGGIYEQYF; cdr3_nt: TGTGCCAGCAGCTTAATGCCAGGGGGCATCTACGAGCAGTACTTC; clone_size: .; d_call: TRBD1; v_call: TRBV7-3; j_call: TRBJ2-7
cdr3_aa: CASSSPRENTEAFF; cdr3_nt: TGTGCCAGCAGTTCCCCCAGGGAGAACACTGAAGCTTTCTTT; clone_size: .; d_call: .; v_call: TRBV6-5; j_call: TRBJ1-1
cdr3_aa: CASSYFGQGSSYEQYF; cdr3_nt: TGTGCCAGCAGTTACTTCGGACAGGGGAGCTCCTACGAGCAGTACTTC; clone_size: .; d_call: TRBD1; v_call: TRBV6-6; j_call: TRBJ2-7
cdr3_aa: CASSSRNYNQPQHF; cdr3_nt: TGTGCCAGCAGCTCCCGTAACTACAATCAGCCCCAGCATTTT; clone_size: .; d_call: .; v_call: TRBV6-1; j_call: TRBJ1-5
cdr3_aa: CASSRISSGGGQETQYF; cdr3_nt: TGTGCCAGCAGCCGCATTTCTAGCGGGGGGGGTCAAGAGACCCAGTACTTC; clone_size: .; d_call: TRBD2; v_call: TRBV7-7; j_call: TRBJ2-5
cdr3_aa: CASSFSGGVNNEQFF; cdr3_nt: TGCGCCAGCAGCTTTAGCGGGGGGGTAAACAATGAGCAGTTCTTC; clone_size: once; d_call: TRBD2; v_call: TRBV5-1; j_call: TRBJ2-1
cdr3_aa: CASSPPSAYNEQFF; cdr3_nt: TGTGCCAGCAGTCCCCCGAGCGCCTACAATGAGCAGTTCTTC; clone_size: .; d_call: .; v_call: TRBV28; j_call: TRBJ2-1
cdr3_aa: CSGTGGSAQETQYF; cdr3_nt: TGCAGCGGGACAGGGGGCTCTGCACAAGAGACCCAGTACTTC; clone_size: .; d_call: TRBD1; v_call: TRBV29-1; j_call: TRBJ2-5
cdr3_aa: CASSLQGSSYEQYF; cdr3_nt: TGTGCCAGCAGTTTACAGGGAAGCTCCTACGAGCAGTACTTC; clone_size: few; d_call: .; v_call: TRBV27; j_call: TRBJ2-7
cdr3_aa: CASSLASGRNTGELFF; cdr3_nt: TGTGCCAGCAGCTTAGCGAGCGGGAGGAACACCGGGGAGCTGTTTTTT; clone_size: few; d_call: TRBD2; v_call: TRBV7-9; j_call: TRBJ2-2
cdr3_aa: CASSLPPGTSRSYEQYF; cdr3_nt: TGCGCCAGCAGCTTGCCCCCCGGGACTTCGAGGAGCTACGAGCAGTACTTC; clone_size: .; d_call: .; v_call: TRBV5-1; j_call: TRBJ2-7
cdr3_aa: CASGLAGGRETQYF; cdr3_nt: TGTGCTAGTGGTTTGGCAGGGGGCCGGGAGACCCAGTACTTC; clone_size: .; d_call: TRBD1; v_call: TRBV12-5; j_call: TRBJ2-5
cdr3_aa: CASSQTGTGRSGAFF; cdr3_nt: TGTGCCAGCAGTCAAACCGGGACAGGAAGATCGGGAGCTTTCTTT; clone_size: .; d_call: TRBD1; v_call: TRBV2; j_call: TRBJ1-1
cdr3_aa: CASSKSTAIIQYF; cdr3_nt: TGTGCCAGCAGTAAATCGACAGCGATCATTCAGTACTTC; clone_size: .; d_call: .; v_call: TRBV28; j_call: TRBJ2-4
cdr3_aa: CASSYSGYGGDETQYF; cdr3_nt: TGTGCCAGCAGTTACTCGGGGTACGGGGGGGATGAGACCCAGTACTTC; clone_size: .; d_call: TRBD2; v_call: TRBV6-5; j_call: TRBJ2-5
cdr3_aa: CAIHREGAWNTEAFF; cdr3_nt: TGTGCCATCCACCGGGAGGGGGCATGGAACACTGAAGCTTTCTTT; clone_size: .; d_call: TRBD1; v_call: TRBV10-3; j_call: TRBJ1-1
cdr3_aa: CASSSIAGDETQYF; cdr3_nt: TGTGCCAGCAGTTCAATAGCGGGAGACGAGACCCAGTACTTC; clone_size: few; d_call: TRBD2; v_call: TRBV7-9; j_call: TRBJ2-5
cdr3_aa: CASSPSPGRGADTQYF; cdr3_nt: TGTGCCAGCAGCCCCTCGCCGGGGCGGGGGGCAGATACGCAGTATTTT; clone_size: .; d_call: TRBD2; v_call: TRBV7-3; j_call: TRBJ2-3